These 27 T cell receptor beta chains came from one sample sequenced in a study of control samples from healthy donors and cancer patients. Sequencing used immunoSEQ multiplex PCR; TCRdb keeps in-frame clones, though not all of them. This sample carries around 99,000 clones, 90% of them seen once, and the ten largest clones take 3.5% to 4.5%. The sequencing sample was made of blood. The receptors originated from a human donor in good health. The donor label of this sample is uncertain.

This CDR3 is CASSWETGDTGELFF. CDR3 in DNA: TGTGCCAGCAGTTGGGAGACAGGGGACACCGGGGAGCTGTTTTTT. V gene TRBV6-5 combines with J gene TRBJ2-2; the match to TRBD1 covers 8 bases. CDR1 is MNHEY and CDR2 is SVGAGI in the germline V gene. With V trimmed by 4 bases and J by 3 bases, 4 bases remained unmatched. This CDR3 contains 15 residues.

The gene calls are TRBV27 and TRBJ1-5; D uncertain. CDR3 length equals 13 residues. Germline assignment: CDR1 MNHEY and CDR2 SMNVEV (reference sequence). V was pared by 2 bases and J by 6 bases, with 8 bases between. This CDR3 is CASSLAGPQPQHF. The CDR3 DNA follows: TGTGCCAGCAGTTTAGCGGGTCCTCAGCCCCAGCATTTT.

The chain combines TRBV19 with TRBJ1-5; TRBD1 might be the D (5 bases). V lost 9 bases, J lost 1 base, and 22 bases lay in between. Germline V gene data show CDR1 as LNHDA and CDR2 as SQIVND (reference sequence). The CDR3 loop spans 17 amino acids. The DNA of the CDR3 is TGTGCCAGCCGAGGACATAGGGGATTAGGAAGCAATCAGCCCCAGCATTTT. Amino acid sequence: CASRGHRGLGSNQPQHF.

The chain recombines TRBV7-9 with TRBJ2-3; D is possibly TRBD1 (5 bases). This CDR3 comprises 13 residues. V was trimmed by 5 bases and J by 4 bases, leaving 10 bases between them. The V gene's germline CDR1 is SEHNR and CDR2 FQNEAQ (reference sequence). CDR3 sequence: CASSQGAADTQYF. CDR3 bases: TGTGCCAGCAGCCAAGGGGCAGCAGATACGCAGTATTTT.

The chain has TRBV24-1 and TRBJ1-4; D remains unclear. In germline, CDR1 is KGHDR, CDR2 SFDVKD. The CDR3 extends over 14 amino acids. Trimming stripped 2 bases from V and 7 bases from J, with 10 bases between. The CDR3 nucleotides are TGTGCCACCAGTGATTCCGGGTTGGGTGAAAAACTGTTTTTT. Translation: CATSDSGLGEKLFF.

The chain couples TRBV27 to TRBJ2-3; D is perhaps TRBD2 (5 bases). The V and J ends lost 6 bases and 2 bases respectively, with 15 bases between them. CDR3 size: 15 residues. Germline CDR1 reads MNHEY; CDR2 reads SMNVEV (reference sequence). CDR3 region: CASSPRTGNTDTQYF. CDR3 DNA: TGTGCCAGCAGCCCCCGGACGGGAAACACAGATACGCAGTATTTT.

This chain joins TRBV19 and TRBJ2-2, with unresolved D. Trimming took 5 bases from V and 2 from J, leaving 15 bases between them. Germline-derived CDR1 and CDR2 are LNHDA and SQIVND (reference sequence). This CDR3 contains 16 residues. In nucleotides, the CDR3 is TGTGCCAGTAGTGCTTCCGGGTCCGTCAACACCGGGGAGCTGTTTTTT. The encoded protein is CASSASGSVNTGELFF. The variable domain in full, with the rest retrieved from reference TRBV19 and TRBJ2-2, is DGGITQSPKYLFRKEGQNVTLSCEQNLNHDAMYWYRQDPGQGLRLIYYSQIVNDFQKGDIAEGYSVSREKKESFPLTVTSAQKNPTAFYLCASSASGSVNTGELFFGEGSRLTVL.

The CDR3 spells CASSPQGGYNSPLHF. CDR3 nucleotides: TGTGCCAGCAGCCCTCAGGGAGGGTATAATTCACCCCTCCACTTT. V is TRBV28 and J is TRBJ1-6, with a weak D call TRBD1 (5 bases). CDR3 length: 15 amino acids. Germline values: CDR1 MDHEN, CDR2 SYDVKM. Trimming took off 6 bases at V and 4 bases at J, with 13 bases between the two ends.

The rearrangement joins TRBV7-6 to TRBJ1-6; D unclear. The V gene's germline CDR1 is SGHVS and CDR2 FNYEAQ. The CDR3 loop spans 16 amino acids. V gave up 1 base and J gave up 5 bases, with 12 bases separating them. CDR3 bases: TGTGCCAGCAGCTTAGGTGCGGCAGGCAATAATTCACCCCTCCACTTT. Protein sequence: CASSLGAAGNNSPLHF.

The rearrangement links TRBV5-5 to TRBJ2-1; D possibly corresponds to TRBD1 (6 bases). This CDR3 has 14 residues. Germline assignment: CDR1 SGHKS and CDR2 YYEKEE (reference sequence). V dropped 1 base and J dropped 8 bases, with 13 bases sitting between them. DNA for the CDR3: TGTGCCAGCAGCTTGCAACAGGGACAATATGAGCAGTTCTTC. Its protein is CASSLQQGQYEQFF. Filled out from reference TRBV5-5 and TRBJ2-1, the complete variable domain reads DAGVTQSPTHLIKTRGQQVTLRCSPISGHKSVSWYQQVLGQGPQFIFQYYEKEERGRGNFPDRFSARQFPNYSSELNVNALLLGDSALYLCASSLQQGQYEQFFGPGTRLTVL.

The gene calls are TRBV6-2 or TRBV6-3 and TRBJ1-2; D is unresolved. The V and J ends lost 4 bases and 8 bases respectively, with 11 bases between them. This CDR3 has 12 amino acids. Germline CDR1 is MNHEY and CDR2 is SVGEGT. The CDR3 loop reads CASSSWRGGYTF. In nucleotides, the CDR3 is TGTGCCAGCAGTTCGTGGAGAGGAGGCTACACCTTC.

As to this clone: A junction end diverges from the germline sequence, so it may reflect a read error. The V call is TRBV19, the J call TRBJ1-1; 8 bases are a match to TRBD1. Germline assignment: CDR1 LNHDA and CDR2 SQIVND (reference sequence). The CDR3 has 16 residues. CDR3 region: CASSVDEMTGDTEAFF. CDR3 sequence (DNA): TGTGCCAGTAGTGTAGATGAAATGACAGGGGACACTGAAGCTTTCTTT. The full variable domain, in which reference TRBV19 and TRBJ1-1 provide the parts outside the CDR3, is DGGITQSPKYLFRKEGQNVTLSCEQNLNHDAMYWYRQDPGQGLRLIYYSQIVNDFQKGDIAEGYSVSREKKESFPLTVTSAQKNPTAFYLCASSVDEMTGDTEAFFGQGTRLTVV.

The CDR3, as DNA: TGCGCCAGCAGCCAAGGGACTAGCCCTGAAGAGGTTAAGTTCTTC. Protein: CASSQGTSPEEVKFF. The chain employs TRBV4-3 and TRBJ2-1; 8 nucleotides line up with TRBD2. After removal of 1 base from V and 14 bases from J, the junction contained 13 bases not matched to a gene. CDR1 LGHNA and CDR2 YSLEER come from the germline V gene. The CDR3 consists of 15 residues.

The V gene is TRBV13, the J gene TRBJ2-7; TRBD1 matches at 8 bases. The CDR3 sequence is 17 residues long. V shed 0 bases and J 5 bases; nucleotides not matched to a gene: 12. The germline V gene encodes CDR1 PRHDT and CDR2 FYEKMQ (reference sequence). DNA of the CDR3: TGTGCCAGCAGCTTAGGAACCCTTCTTTCAGGGGGCGACGAGCAGTACTTC. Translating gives CASSLGTLLSGGDEQYF.

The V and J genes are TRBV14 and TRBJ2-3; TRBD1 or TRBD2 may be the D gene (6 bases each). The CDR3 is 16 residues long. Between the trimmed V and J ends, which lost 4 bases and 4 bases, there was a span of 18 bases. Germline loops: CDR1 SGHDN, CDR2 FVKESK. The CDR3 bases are TGTGCCAGCAGCCGCGGAGGGGGAATTAGTCCAGATACGCAGTATTTT. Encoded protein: CASSRGGGISPDTQYF.

Here the CDR3 DNA reads TGTGCCACCAGTGATTATCGAGGACAGGGGAGTCCTCCTGGAAACACCATATATTTT. Its translation: CATSDYRGQGSPPGNTIYF. V gene TRBV24-1 combines with J gene TRBJ1-3; 9 nucleotides align to TRBD1. The V gene end was trimmed by 2 bases and the J gene end by 2 bases; junction bases not matched to a gene: 12. CDR3 size: 19 residues. In germline, CDR1 is KGHDR, CDR2 SFDVKD.

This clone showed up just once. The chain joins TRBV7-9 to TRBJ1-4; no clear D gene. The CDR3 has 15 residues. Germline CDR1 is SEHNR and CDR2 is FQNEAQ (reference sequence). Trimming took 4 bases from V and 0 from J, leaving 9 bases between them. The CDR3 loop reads CASSWSSTTNEKLFF. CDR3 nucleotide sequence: TGTGCCAGCAGCTGGTCCAGCACAACTAATGAAAAACTGTTTTTT.

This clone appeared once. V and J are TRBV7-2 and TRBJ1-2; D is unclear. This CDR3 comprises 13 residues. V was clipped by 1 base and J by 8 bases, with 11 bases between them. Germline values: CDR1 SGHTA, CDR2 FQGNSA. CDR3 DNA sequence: TGTGCCAGCAGCTTAGTGTGGGCGGAGGGCTACACCTTC. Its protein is CASSLVWAEGYTF.

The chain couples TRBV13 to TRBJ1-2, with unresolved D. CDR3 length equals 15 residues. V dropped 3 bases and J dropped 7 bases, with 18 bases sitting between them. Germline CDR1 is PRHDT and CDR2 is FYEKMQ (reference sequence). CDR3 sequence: CASSFLRKRLVGYTF. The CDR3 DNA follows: TGTGCCAGCAGCTTTTTGAGGAAACGTCTTGTTGGCTACACCTTC.

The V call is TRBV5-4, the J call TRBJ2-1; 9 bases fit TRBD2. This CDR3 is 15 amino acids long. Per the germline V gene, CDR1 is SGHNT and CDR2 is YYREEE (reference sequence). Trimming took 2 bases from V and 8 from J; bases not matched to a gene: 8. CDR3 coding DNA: TGTGCCAGCAGCTTTGCGGGGGGGCCCGCCGATGAGCAGTTCTTC. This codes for CASSFAGGPADEQFF.

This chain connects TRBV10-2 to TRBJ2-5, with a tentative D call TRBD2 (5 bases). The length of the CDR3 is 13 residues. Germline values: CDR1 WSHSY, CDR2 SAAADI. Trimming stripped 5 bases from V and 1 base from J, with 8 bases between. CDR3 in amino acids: CASSSGLQETQYF. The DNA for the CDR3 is TGCGCCAGCAGTAGCGGTCTCCAAGAGACCCAGTACTTC.

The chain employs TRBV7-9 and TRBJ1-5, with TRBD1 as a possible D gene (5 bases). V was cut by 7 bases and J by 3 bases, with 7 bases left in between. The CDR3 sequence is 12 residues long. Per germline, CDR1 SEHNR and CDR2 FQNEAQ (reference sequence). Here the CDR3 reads CASTTDNQPQHF. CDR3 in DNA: TGTGCCAGCACGACAGACAATCAGCCCCAGCATTTT. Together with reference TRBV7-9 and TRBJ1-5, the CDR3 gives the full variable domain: DTGVSQNPRHKITKRGQNVTFRCDPISEHNRLYWYRQTLGQGPEFLTYFQNEAQLEKSRLLSDRFSAERPKGSFSTLEIQRTEQGDSAMYLCASTTDNQPQHFGDGTRLSIL.

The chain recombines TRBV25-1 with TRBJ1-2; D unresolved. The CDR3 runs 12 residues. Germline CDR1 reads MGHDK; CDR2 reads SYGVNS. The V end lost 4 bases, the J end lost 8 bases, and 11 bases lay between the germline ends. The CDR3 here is CASSALGGGYTF. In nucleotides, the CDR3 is TGTGCCAGCAGTGCCCTTGGAGGCGGCTACACCTTC.

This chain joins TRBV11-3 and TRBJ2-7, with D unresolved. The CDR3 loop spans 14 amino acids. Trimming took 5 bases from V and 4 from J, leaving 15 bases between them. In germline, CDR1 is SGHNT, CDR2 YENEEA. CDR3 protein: CASSPFWVRYEQYF. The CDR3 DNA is TGTGCCAGCAGCCCTTTCTGGGTGAGGTACGAGCAGTACTTC.

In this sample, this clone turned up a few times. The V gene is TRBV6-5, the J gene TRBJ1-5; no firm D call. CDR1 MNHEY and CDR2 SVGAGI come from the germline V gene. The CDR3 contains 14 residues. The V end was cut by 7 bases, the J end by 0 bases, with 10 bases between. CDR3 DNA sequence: TGTGCCAGCAATCCGACGTCTAGCAATCAGCCCCAGCATTTT. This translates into CASNPTSSNQPQHF.

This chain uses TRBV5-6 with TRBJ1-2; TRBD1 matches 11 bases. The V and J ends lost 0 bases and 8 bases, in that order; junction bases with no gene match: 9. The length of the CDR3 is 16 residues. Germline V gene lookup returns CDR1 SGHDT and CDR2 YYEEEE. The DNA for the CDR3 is TGTGCCAGCAGCTTGGGGGCCGGACAGGGGGCGCTGGGCTACACCTTC. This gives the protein CASSLGAGQGALGYTF.

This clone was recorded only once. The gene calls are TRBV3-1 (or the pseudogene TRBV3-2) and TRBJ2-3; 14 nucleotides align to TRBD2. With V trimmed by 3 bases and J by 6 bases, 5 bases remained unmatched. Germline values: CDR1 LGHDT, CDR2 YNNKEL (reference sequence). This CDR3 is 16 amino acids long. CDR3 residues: CASSQVRLAGGDTQYF. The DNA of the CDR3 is TGTGCCAGCAGCCAGGTTCGACTAGCGGGGGGGGATACGCAGTATTTT.